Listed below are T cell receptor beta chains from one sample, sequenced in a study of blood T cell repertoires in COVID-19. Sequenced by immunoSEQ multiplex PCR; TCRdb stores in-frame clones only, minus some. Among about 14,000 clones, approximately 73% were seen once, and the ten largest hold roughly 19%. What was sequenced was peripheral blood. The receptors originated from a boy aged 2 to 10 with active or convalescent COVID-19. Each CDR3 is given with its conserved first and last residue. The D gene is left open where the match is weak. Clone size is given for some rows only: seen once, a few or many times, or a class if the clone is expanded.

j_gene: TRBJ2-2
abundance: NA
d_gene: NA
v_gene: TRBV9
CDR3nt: TGTGCCAGCAGCCCGGGGAACGCCGGGGAGCTGTTTTTT
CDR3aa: CASSPGNAGELFF

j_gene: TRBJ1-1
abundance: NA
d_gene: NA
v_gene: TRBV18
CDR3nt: TGTGCCAGCTCACCACCGGCTCCAGGGCCGGAAGCTTTCTTT
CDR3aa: CASSPPAPGPEAFF

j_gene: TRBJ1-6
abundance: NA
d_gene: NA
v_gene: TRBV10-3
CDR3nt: TGTGCCATCAGTCAGAATTCACCCCTCCACTTT
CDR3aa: CAISQNSPLHF

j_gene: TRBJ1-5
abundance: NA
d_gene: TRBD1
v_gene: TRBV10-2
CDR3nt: TGCGCCAGCAGTCAGACAGGGGCAACTAGCAATCAGCCCCAGCATTTT
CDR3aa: CASSQTGATSNQPQHF

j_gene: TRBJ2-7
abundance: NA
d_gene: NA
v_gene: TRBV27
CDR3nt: TGTGCCAGTCTTGCATGGCGGGACCCCTATGAGCAGTACTTC
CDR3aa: CASLAWRDPYEQYF

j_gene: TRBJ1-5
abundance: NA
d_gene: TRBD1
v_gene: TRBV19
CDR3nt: TGTGCCAGTAGACGGGACAGGGATAGCAATCAGCCCCAGCATTTT
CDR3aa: CASRRDRDSNQPQHF

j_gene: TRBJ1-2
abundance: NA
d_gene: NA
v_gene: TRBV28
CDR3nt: TGTGCCAGCAGCGTGATTGGGGGGGCTGGGGGCTACACCTTC
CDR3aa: CASSVIGGAGGYTF

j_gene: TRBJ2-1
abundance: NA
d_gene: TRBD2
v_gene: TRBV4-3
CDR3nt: TGCGCCAGCAGCCAAGATGTTTGGCTAGCGGGCGGTATATCCTACAATGAGCAGTTCTTC
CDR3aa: CASSQDVWLAGGISYNEQFF

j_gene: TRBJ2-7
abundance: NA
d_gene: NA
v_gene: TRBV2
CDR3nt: TGTGCCAGCAGTGAGGCGGGTTTTGCCTCCTACGAGCAGTACTTC
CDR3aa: CASSEAGFASYEQYF

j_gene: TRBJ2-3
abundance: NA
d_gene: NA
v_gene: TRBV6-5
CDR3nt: TGTGCCAGCGCCGACAGTGTTCGGCAGTATTTT
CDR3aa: CASADSVRQYF

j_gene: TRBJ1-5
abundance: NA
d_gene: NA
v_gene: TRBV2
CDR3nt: TGTGCCAGCAGTGGGGTAGGCAGGGGAAGCAATCAGCCCCAGCATTTT
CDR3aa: CASSGVGRGSNQPQHF

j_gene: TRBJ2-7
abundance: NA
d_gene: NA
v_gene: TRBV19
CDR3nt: TGTGCCAGTAGTATGGACCGGGACTCCGCCTACGAGCAGTACTTC
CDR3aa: CASSMDRDSAYEQYF

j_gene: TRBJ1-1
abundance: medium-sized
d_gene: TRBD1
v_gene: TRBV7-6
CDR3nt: TGTGCCAGCAGCTCTCATCCGGGACAGGGGAACACTGAAGCTTTCTTT
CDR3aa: CASSSHPGQGNTEAFF

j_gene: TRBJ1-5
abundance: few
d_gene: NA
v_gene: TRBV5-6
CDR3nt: TGTGCCAGCAGCTTGTGGGTAAGGGGATATAGCAATCAGCCCCAGCATTTT
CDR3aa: CASSLWVRGYSNQPQHF

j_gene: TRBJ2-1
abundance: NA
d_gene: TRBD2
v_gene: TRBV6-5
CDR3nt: TGTGCCAGCACCCATCTGGGGGTAGCGGGAGATGGGCAGTTCTTC
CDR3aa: CASTHLGVAGDGQFF

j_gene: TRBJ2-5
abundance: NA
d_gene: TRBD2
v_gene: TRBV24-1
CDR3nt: TGTGCCACCAGTGCCTTGGGGGGGCAAGAGACCCAGTACTTC
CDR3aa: CATSALGGQETQYF

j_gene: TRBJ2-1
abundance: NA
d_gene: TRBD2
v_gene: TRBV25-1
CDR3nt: TGTGCCAGCAGTGAATATAGCGGGAGGGCCCGTGAGCAGTTCTTC
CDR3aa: CASSEYSGRAREQFF

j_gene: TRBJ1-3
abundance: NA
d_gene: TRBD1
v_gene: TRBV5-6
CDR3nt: TGTGCCAGCAGCTTGCGCGGACAGGGGGCTACTGGAAACACCATATATTTT
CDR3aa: CASSLRGQGATGNTIYF

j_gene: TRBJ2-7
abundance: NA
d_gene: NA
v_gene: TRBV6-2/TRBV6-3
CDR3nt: TGTGCCAGCAGTAACGGGAGCCCCAATTTCGCTTTACCACCCTACGAGCAGTACTTC
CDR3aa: CASSNGSPNFALPPYEQYF

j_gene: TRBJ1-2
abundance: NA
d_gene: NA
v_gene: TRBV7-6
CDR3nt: TGTGCCAGCAGCTTAGCCCCGGTCAGCCCGGGAGGCTACACCTTC
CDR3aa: CASSLAPVSPGGYTF

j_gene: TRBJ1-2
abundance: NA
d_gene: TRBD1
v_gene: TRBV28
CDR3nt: TGTGCCAGCAGTCCGGACAGGCTTGGCTACACCTTC
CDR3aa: CASSPDRLGYTF

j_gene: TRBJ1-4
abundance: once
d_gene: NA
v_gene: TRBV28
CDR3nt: TGTGCCAGCAGTTTTTCCGGTGGCAGGCGTAATGAAAAACTGTTTTTT
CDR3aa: CASSFSGGRRNEKLFF